What follows are 22 T cell receptor beta chains derived from one specimen sequenced in a study of somatic mutations in cytotoxic T cells in rheumatoid arthritis. Method: immunoSEQ multiplex PCR; TCRdb's copy keeps in-frame clones and lacks some. The profile shows some 8,700 clones, 60% to 80% of them singletons. What was sequenced was CD8+ T cells sorted from blood. The receptors stem from an adult with rheumatoid arthritis.

The chain employs TRBV11-2 and TRBJ1-3; D gene ambiguous. This CDR3 has 14 amino acids. V lost 2 bases, J lost 1 base, and 6 bases lay in between. Germline CDR1 and CDR2: SGHAT and FQNNGV. In DNA, the CDR3 is TGTGCCAGCAGCTTATACGGGTCTGGAAACACCATATATTTT. Translating gives CASSLYGSGNTIYF.

The chain combines TRBV4-1 with TRBJ1-1; no reliable D call. Germline V lookup: CDR1 MGHRA, CDR2 YSYEKL. The V gene lost 4 bases and the J gene lost 0 bases, with 6 bases spanning the gap. The CDR3 totals 13 residues. The CDR3 coding sequence is TGCGCCAGCAGCCGAGTCCTGAACACTGAAGCTTTCTTT. This translates into CASSRVLNTEAFF.

The chain employs TRBV11-2 and TRBJ2-3; D is possibly TRBD2 (7 bases). CDR1 is SGHAT, CDR2 FQNNGV, per germline. The CDR3 loop spans 15 amino acids. V lost 2 bases to trimming and J lost 5 bases, with 14 bases between them. CDR3 bases: TGTGCCAGCAGCTTACCGCGGGGGCTTGGAGATACGCAGTATTTT. Translating it yields CASSLPRGLGDTQYF.

The J gene is TRBJ2-2, the V gene TRBV5-4; D is undetermined. The CDR3 runs 10 residues. The V gene's germline CDR1 is SGHNT and CDR2 YYREEE (reference sequence). Trimming left V 9 bases short and J 6 bases short, with 6 bases between. The CDR3 region has the DNA TGTGCCACTACCCCCGGGGAGCTGTTTTTT. Encoded protein: CATTPGELFF. The whole variable domain, filled in from reference TRBV5-4 and TRBJ2-2, reads ETGVTQSPTHLIKTRGQQVTLRCSSQSGHNTVSWYQQALGQGPQFIFQYYREEENGRGNFPPRFSGLQFPNYSSELNVNALELDDSALYLCATTPGELFFGEGSRLTVL.

The V gene is TRBV28, the J gene TRBJ1-5; D is uncertain. The V gene's germline CDR1 is MDHEN and CDR2 SYDVKM. V lost 4 bases to trimming and J lost 4 bases, with 14 bases between them. The CDR3 extends over 15 amino acids. CDR3 region: CASSWRVGRNQPQHF. The CDR3 bases are TGTGCCAGCAGTTGGAGGGTTGGAAGGAATCAGCCCCAGCATTTT.

V is TRBV11-2 and J is TRBJ2-2; no firm D call. In germline, CDR1 is SGHAT, CDR2 FQNNGV. The CDR3 covers 12 residues. Trimming stripped 1 base from V and 6 bases from J, with 3 bases between. This chain's CDR3 is CASSLGAGELFF. As DNA, the CDR3 is TGTGCCAGCAGCTTAGGGGCCGGGGAGCTGTTTTTT.

This clone is categorized as medium-sized. The V and J genes are TRBV7-3 and TRBJ2-7, with TRBD2 as a possible D gene (6 bases). Germline V CDR1 and CDR2: SGHTA, FQGTGA. The CDR3 contains 14 residues. Trimming left V 0 bases short and J 2 bases short, with 8 bases between. CDR3 sequence: CASSLTGGTYEQYF. CDR3 bases: TGTGCCAGCAGCTTAACGGGGGGTACCTACGAGCAGTACTTC.

The chain is built from TRBV7-8 and TRBJ2-1; no clear D gene. This CDR3 contains 14 residues. Trimming removed 5 bases at V and 3 bases at J, with 11 bases between. Germline CDR1 SGHVS, CDR2 FQNEAQ. The CDR3 DNA sequence: TGTGCCAGCAGCCCCGATCCCTTCTACAATGAGCAGTTCTTC. Translated, it gives CASSPDPFYNEQFF. Variable domain in full (rest from reference TRBV7-8 and TRBJ2-1): GAGVSQSPRYKVAKRGQDVALRCDPISGHVSLFWYQQALGQGPEFLTYFQNEAQLDKSGLPSDRFFAERPEGSVSTLKIQRTQQEDSAVYLCASSPDPFYNEQFFGPGTRLTVL.

The chain couples TRBV11-3 to TRBJ1-1; D ambiguous. Trimming took 1 base from V and 0 from J, leaving 3 bases between them. Germline loops: CDR1 SGHNT, CDR2 YENEEA. The CDR3 consists of 13 residues. CDR3 loop: CASSLAVNTEAFF. The CDR3 DNA is TGTGCCAGCAGCTTAGCCGTGAACACTGAAGCTTTCTTT.

The J gene is TRBJ2-3, the V gene TRBV29-1; 7 bases align to TRBD2. Germline V gives CDR1 SQVTM, CDR2 ANQGSEA. The length of the CDR3 is 12 residues. J gave up 5 bases and V 6 bases, and 5 bases lay outside the gene matches. The CDR3 reads CSVPPGGDTQYF. DNA for the CDR3: TGCAGCGTACCCCCGGGGGGAGATACGCAGTATTTT.

The chain is built from TRBV14 and TRBJ2-5; no clear D. The end of the DNA aligns better with TRBJ2-7, so the J call may be wrong. Germline V gene data show CDR1 as SGHDN and CDR2 as FVKESK. The CDR3 length is 14 residues. The CDR3 is CASSQEVVPYEQYF. CDR3 sequence (DNA): TGTGCCAGCAGCCAAGAAGTGGTTCCCTACGAGCAGTACTTC.

Within the sample, this clone is medium-sized (0.01 to 0.1%). The chain recombines TRBV6-6 with TRBJ2-1; 7 bases match TRBD2. The CDR3 sequence is 14 residues long. Germline V gene lookup returns CDR1 MNHNY and CDR2 SVGAGI (reference sequence). The V segment lost 4 bases and the J segment 7 bases; nucleotides outside the gene matches: 7. The CDR3 loop reads CASSSPLAENEQFF. The CDR3 coding sequence is TGTGCCAGCAGTTCCCCTCTAGCGGAGAATGAGCAGTTCTTC.

Notes on this clone: Mismatch with germline at one junction end may stem from a read error. Different DNA sequences within this sample yield the same CDR3. This chain joins TRBV9 and TRBJ2-4; perhaps TRBD1 as D (7 bases). CDR1 and CDR2 from the germline V gene are SGDLS and YYNGEE. The CDR3 loop spans 14 amino acids. CDR3 amino acids: CASSVGGQKNIQYF. CDR3 nucleotides: TGTGCCAGTAGCGTGGGGGGACAGAAAAACATTCAGTACTTC. Based on the CDR3 plus reference TRBV9 and TRBJ2-4, the full variable domain is DSGVTQTPKHLITATGQRVTLRCSPRSGDLSVYWYQQSLDQGLQFLIQYYNGEERAKGNILERFSAQQFPDLHSELNLSSLELGDSALYFCASSVGGQKNIQYFGAGTRLSVL.

CDR3 nucleotide sequence: TGCGCCAGCAGCCAAGGCTCGGTTCCCGACACTGAAGCTTTCTTT. Residues: CASSQGSVPDTEAFF. The chain carries TRBV4-1 and TRBJ1-1, with D unclear. V was pared by 1 base and J by 3 bases, with 12 bases between. The V gene's germline CDR1 is MGHRA and CDR2 YSYEKL. This CDR3 region has 15 residues.

V is TRBV19 and J is TRBJ2-5, with D possibly TRBD1 on 5 matching bases. CDR3 length equals 14 residues. Germline CDR1 reads LNHDA; CDR2 reads SQIVND (reference sequence). V shed 0 bases and J shed 4 bases, with 9 bases lying between them. The CDR3 reads CASSIEGPGETQYF. The CDR3 DNA sequence: TGTGCCAGTAGTATAGAGGGGCCCGGAGAGACCCAGTACTTC.

V gene TRBV25-1 combines with J gene TRBJ2-7, with no clear D. The CDR3 contains 11 residues. V lost 4 bases to trimming and J lost 7 bases, with 8 bases between them. In germline, CDR1 is MGHDK, CDR2 SYGVNS. This CDR3 is CASSVGREQYF. The DNA for the CDR3 is TGTGCCAGCAGTGTCGGACGGGAGCAGTACTTC.

This clone is classed as large. The V and J genes are TRBV28 and TRBJ1-4; 7 nucleotides match TRBD1. The ends lost 5 bases at V and 3 bases at J; junction bases unmatched: 6. The CDR3 runs to 15 residues. Germline CDR1 reads MDHEN; CDR2 reads SYDVKM. For the CDR3, the DNA is TGTGCCAGCAGTCCACAGACAGGGCCTAATGAAAAACTGTTTTTT. Translation gives CASSPQTGPNEKLFF.

In nucleotides, the CDR3 is TGTGCCAGCAGCTTAGAAGGGACATTCTACGAGCAGTACTTC. Protein sequence: CASSLEGTFYEQYF. This sequence joins TRBV7-9 and TRBJ2-7, with a weak D call TRBD1 (6 bases). This CDR3 comprises 14 residues. Germline assignment: CDR1 SEHNR and CDR2 FQNEAQ (reference sequence). V was pared by 1 base and J by 3 bases, with 10 bases between.

The chain has TRBV25-1 and TRBJ1-4; the D is unclear. V was clipped by 4 bases and J by 0 bases, with 12 bases between them. Germline V lookup: CDR1 MGHDK, CDR2 SYGVNS. The CDR3 runs to 16 residues. CDR3 nucleotides: TGTGCCAGCAGTGCGTGGGATACTACAACTAATGAAAAACTGTTTTTT. It codes for CASSAWDTTTNEKLFF.

This rearrangement joins TRBV5-1 to TRBJ1-2, with a possible D match to TRBD1 (5 bases). The length of the CDR3 is 15 residues. V was pared by 0 bases and J by 4 bases, with 13 bases between. Germline V gene sequence: CDR1 SGHRS, CDR2 YFSETQ. The chain's CDR3 is CASSLGGALVYGYTF. Here the CDR3 DNA reads TGCGCCAGCAGCTTGGGTGGGGCGCTGGTCTATGGCTACACCTTC.

CDR3 DNA sequence: TGTGCCAGCAGTGAAGCGCTTTTGACCCAGTACTTC. Protein sequence: CASSEALLTQYF. The chain couples TRBV2 to TRBJ2-5; D remains unclear. V was cut by 0 bases and J by 7 bases, with 6 bases left in between. CDR3 length equals 12 residues. The V gene's germline CDR1 is SNHLY and CDR2 FYNNEI.

This chain links TRBV28 with TRBJ1-1; D is unclear. The V gene lost 2 bases and the J gene lost 5 bases, with 12 bases spanning the gap. Germline lookup yields CDR1 MDHEN and CDR2 SYDVKM. The length of the CDR3 is 14 residues. CDR3 DNA: TGTGCCAGCAGTTTAATCTCTGGGGTTACTGAAGCTTTCTTT. Protein: CASSLISGVTEAFF.